The T cell receptor beta chain described here comes from a study of T cell changes during pregnancy in multiple sclerosis. Profiled with immunoSEQ multiplex PCR; TCRdb holds only in-frame clones, not every one. The table records about 88,000 clones, roughly 90% of them present only once. V lost 4 bases to trimming and J lost 8 bases; unmatched junction nucleotides: 7. The CDR3 length is 14 residues. Looked up from germline, CDR1 is SQVTM and CDR2 is ANQGSEA. This rearrangement joins TRBV29-1 to TRBJ1-4; 10 bases agree with TRBD1. This receptor was identified in a female donor with multiple sclerosis, enrolled in a pregnancy study. The sample here was peripheral blood, taken in the first trimester of pregnancy. Here the CDR3 DNA reads TGCAGCGTTGGGGGGGGACAGGGGACCGAAAAACTGTTTTTT. Residues: CSVGGGQGTEKLFF.